This T cell receptor beta chain was sequenced during a study of graft-versus-host responses after intestinal transplantation. On this clone itself: Its antigen remains unknown.

CDR1 and CDR2 (germline): MNHNS, SASEGT. This CDR3 contains 13 residues. The V and J ends lost 7 bases and 4 bases respectively, with 13 bases between them. Sequencing used immunoSEQ multiplex PCR; TCRdb keeps in-frame clones, though not all of them. The sample lists 75,000 to 100,000 clones, 80% to 95% occurring once. This specimen consisted of unstimulated CD4+ T cells sorted from spleen or lymph node cells, obtained before intestinal transplant. The rearrangement joins TRBV6-1 to TRBJ1-2, with TRBD1 as a possible D gene (5 bases). This TCR was sampled from a human donor who received an intestinal transplant. This CDR3 is CASTEDRIYGYTF. As DNA, the CDR3 is TGTGCCAGCACCGAAGACAGAATCTATGGCTACACCTTC.